This TCR beta chain was recovered during a study of shared clonotypes between healthy human individuals. The length of the CDR3 is 14 residues. Germline CDR1 is SGDLS and CDR2 is YYNGEE. With 0 bases removed from V and 2 bases from J, the gap between germline ends came to 9 bases. Every subset had its genomic DNA shared out evenly among several immunoSEQ plates. The table came from immunoSEQ multiplex PCR; TCRdb's copy has only in-frame clones and leaves some out. Found here are about 2 million clones, approximately 94% of them singletons; the top ten hold 1% to 1.5%. Details on this clone: The sample contains more than one DNA sequence encoding this CDR3.

Naivety among CD8 cells was defined by CD45RO negativity and positive CCR7 selection, thereby excluding terminally differentiated effector memory CD45RA+ cells. The genes are TRBV9 and TRBJ2-7, with a possible D match to TRBD2 (5 bases). The sample consisted of naive CD8+ T cells sorted from blood. The TCR sequence derives from a man between 18 and 29 years old in good health. This CDR3 reads CASSVGVLAYEQYF. CDR3 nucleotides: TGTGCCAGCAGCGTAGGTGTACTAGCCTACGAGCAGTACTTC.